The rows below give T cell receptor beta chains drawn from one sample of a study of OX40 agonist ivuxolimab in advanced cancers. Profiling relied on immunoSEQ multiplex PCR, and the TCRdb table lists in-frame clones only, not all of them. The sample yields 70,000 to 95,000 clones, roughly 94% seen once. This specimen consisted of CD4+ or CD8+ T cells sorted from blood, obtained in a trial of the OX40 agonist ivuxolimab. All receptors come from an adult with an advanced solid tumor such as melanoma, head and neck, liver or kidney cancer. Each CDR3 is given with its conserved first and last residue. A D gene is named only where the DNA matches it firmly. The size entry is marked missing in some rows and otherwise reads once, few, many or a size class.

CDR3 protein,CDR3 DNA,J gene,clone size,V gene,D gene
CASSLAVGIDTGELFF,TGTGCCAGCAGCTTAGCGGTGGGGATAGACACCGGGGAGCTGTTTTTT,TRBJ2-2,-,TRBV7-7,-
CASSPQWLSGGQRDNEQFF,TGTGCCAGCAGCCCGCAATGGCTTAGCGGGGGGCAAAGAGACAATGAGCAGTTCTTC,TRBJ2-1,-,TRBV11-2,TRBD2
CASSFGLAGDEQYF,TGCGCCAGCAGCTTCGGACTAGCGGGAGACGAGCAGTACTTC,TRBJ2-7,once,TRBV5-1,TRBD2
CASTDNYEQYF,TGTGCCAGTACAGACAACTACGAGCAGTACTTC,TRBJ2-7,-,TRBV19,-
CASSFKTSGNEQFF,TGTGCCAGCAGCTTTAAGACTAGCGGAAATGAGCAGTTCTTC,TRBJ2-1,-,TRBV7-9,TRBD2
CASSVNTGELFF,TGTGCCAGCAGCGTCAACACCGGGGAGCTGTTTTTT,TRBJ2-2,-,TRBV9,-
CASSQRTSGATDTQYF,TGCGCCAGCAGCCAAAGGACTAGCGGGGCGACAGATACGCAGTATTTT,TRBJ2-3,-,TRBV4-1,TRBD2
CASKGRGGGDTQYF,TGTGCCAGCAAAGGCCGCGGGGGGGGAGATACGCAGTATTTT,TRBJ2-3,-,TRBV27,TRBD2
CASSFPSSYEQYF,TGTGCCAGCAGCTTTCCTAGCTCCTACGAGCAGTACTTC,TRBJ2-7,-,TRBV7-9,-
CASSLTGGEQYF,TGTGCCAGCAGCTTAACAGGGGGCGAGCAGTACTTC,TRBJ2-7,-,TRBV11-3,TRBD1
CSVGKENTGELFF,TGCAGCGTTGGAAAGGAGAACACCGGGGAGCTGTTTTTT,TRBJ2-2,-,TRBV29-1,-
CASSPRGQENTEAFF,TGTGCCAGCTCACCACGGGGACAGGAGAACACTGAAGCTTTCTTT,TRBJ1-1,few,TRBV18,TRBD1
CASSVATGGPNSYNEQFF,TGTGCCAGCAGCGTAGCTACGGGGGGACCCAACTCCTACAATGAGCAGTTCTTC,TRBJ2-1,-,TRBV9,TRBD2
CASSLVLENEQFF,TGTGCCAGCAGCTTAGTCCTTGAGAATGAGCAGTTCTTC,TRBJ2-1,-,TRBV7-9,-
CASSTPRTSGSGETQYF,TGTGCCAGCAGCACACCTCGGACTAGCGGGAGCGGAGAGACCCAGTACTTC,TRBJ2-5,-,TRBV28,TRBD2
CASSSPLEGFGENTIYF,TGTGCCAGCAGCTCCCCGCTAGAAGGATTTGGTGAAAACACCATATATTTT,TRBJ1-3,-,TRBV9,-
CASSLEGYSNTEAFF,TGTGCCAGCAGCTTAGAAGGGTATTCGAACACTGAAGCTTTCTTT,TRBJ1-1,-,TRBV11-1,-
CASRLGTGGSPLHF,TGCGCCAGCAGACTCGGGACAGGGGGCTCACCCCTCCACTTT,TRBJ1-6,-,TRBV5-1,TRBD1
CASSLVPPGGYRGATEAFF,TGTGCCAGCAGCTTAGTACCACCGGGCGGGTACAGGGGGGCAACTGAAGCTTTCTTT,TRBJ1-1,-,TRBV7-2,TRBD1
CASSVSAGQLASHYGYTF,TGTGCCAGCAGTGTCTCAGCAGGACAGCTCGCCTCCCACTATGGCTACACCTTC,TRBJ1-2,-,TRBV6-1,-
CASSLQGANTEAFF,TGTGCCAGCAGTCTCCAGGGGGCAAACACTGAAGCTTTCTTT,TRBJ1-1,-,TRBV27,TRBD1
CASSLDSSGASSYNEQFF,TGCGCCAGCAGCCTAGACTCTAGCGGAGCGAGCTCCTACAATGAGCAGTTCTTC,TRBJ2-1,-,TRBV4-1,TRBD2
CASSQEAGLAGDTQYF,TGCGCCAGCAGCCAAGAAGCTGGTCTAGCGGGAGACACCCAGTACTTC,TRBJ2-5,once,TRBV4-3,TRBD2
CASSYRETTEAFF,TGTGCCAGCAGCTACAGGGAAACCACTGAAGCTTTCTTT,TRBJ1-1,-,TRBV5-6,-
CASSVAGSGGAPDTQYF,TGTGCCAGCAGCGTAGCAGGTAGCGGGGGGGCCCCAGATACGCAGTATTTT,TRBJ2-3,-,TRBV9,TRBD2
CASSIVPGGAIGELFF,TGTGCCAGTAGTATAGTCCCAGGGGGCGCGATCGGGGAGCTGTTTTTT,TRBJ2-2,-,TRBV19,TRBD1
CASSAMGQPYNEQFF,TGTGCCAGCAGCGCCATGGGTCAACCCTACAATGAGCAGTTCTTC,TRBJ2-1,-,TRBV9,-
CASTVSGKGELFF,TGTGCCAGCACCGTTAGCGGGAAGGGGGAGCTGTTTTTT,TRBJ2-2,-,TRBV6-6,TRBD2
CASSPRGEETQYF,TGTGCCAGCAGCCCGAGAGGGGAAGAGACCCAGTACTTC,TRBJ2-5,-,TRBV11-3,-
CASSLGTVYEQYF,TGTGCCAGCAGTTTAGGGACAGTTTACGAGCAGTACTTC,TRBJ2-7,once,TRBV27,TRBD1
CASSLGTDSNQPQHF,TGTGCCAGCAGCTTAGGGACAGATAGCAATCAGCCCCAGCATTTT,TRBJ1-5,-,TRBV7-9,-
CASTTSGGPTGELFF,TGTGCCAGCACAACTAGCGGGGGACCCACCGGGGAGCTGTTTTTT,TRBJ2-2,once,TRBV9,TRBD2
CASSWGTGSADGYTF,TGTGCCAGCAGCTGGGGAACAGGGTCGGCGGATGGCTACACCTTC,TRBJ1-2,-,TRBV7-9,-
CASSHSTGMAGELFF,TGCGCCAGCAGCCATTCGACGGGGATGGCCGGGGAGCTGTTTTTT,TRBJ2-2,-,TRBV4-1,-
CASGNRDAGQPQHF,TGTGCCAGTGGCAACAGGGACGCAGGACAGCCCCAGCATTTT,TRBJ1-5,-,TRBV27,-
CASSLVSGANVLTF,TGTGCCAGCAGTTTAGTGTCTGGGGCCAACGTCCTGACTTTC,TRBJ2-6,-,TRBV27,-
CASSDPRQGRNEKLFF,TGTGCCAGCAGTGACCCCCGACAGGGAAGGAATGAAAAACTGTTTTTT,TRBJ1-4,-,TRBV2,TRBD1
CATSRDRTGSINQPQHF,TGTGCCACCAGCAGAGATCGGACAGGATCTATCAATCAGCCCCAGCATTTT,TRBJ1-5,-,TRBV15,TRBD1
CASSLSNTGELFF,TGTGCCAGCAGTCTCTCGAACACCGGGGAGCTGTTTTTT,TRBJ2-2,-,TRBV27,-
CASSLDLPAGGPNTQYF,TGTGCCAGCAGCTTAGATCTGCCAGCGGGGGGGCCAAATACGCAGTATTTT,TRBJ2-3,-,TRBV11-2,TRBD2
CASSSGQGGNTIYF,TGTGCCAGCAGTTCGGGACAGGGTGGAAACACCATATATTTT,TRBJ1-3,-,TRBV28,TRBD1
CASSDYDISYEQYF,TGTGCCAGCAGTGATTACGATATCTCCTACGAGCAGTACTTC,TRBJ2-7,-,TRBV6-1,-
CASSRSEIAKNIQYF,TGTGCCAGCTCACGATCAGAAATAGCCAAAAACATTCAGTACTTC,TRBJ2-4,-,TRBV18,-
CASSITPNYDYEQFF,TGTGCCAGTAGTATTACCCCTAACTACGACTATGAGCAGTTCTTC,TRBJ2-1,-,TRBV19,-
CSVAGQNTEAFF,TGCAGCGTTGCGGGACAGAACACTGAAGCTTTCTTT,TRBJ1-1,-,TRBV29-1,-